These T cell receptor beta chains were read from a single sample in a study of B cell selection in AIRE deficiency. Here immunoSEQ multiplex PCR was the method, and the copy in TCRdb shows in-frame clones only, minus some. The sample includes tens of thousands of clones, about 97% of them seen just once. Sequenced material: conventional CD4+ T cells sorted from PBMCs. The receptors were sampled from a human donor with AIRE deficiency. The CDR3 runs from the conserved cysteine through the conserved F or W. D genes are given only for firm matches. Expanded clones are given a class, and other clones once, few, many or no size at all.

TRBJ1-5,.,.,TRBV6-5,TGTGCCAGCAGTGTCAGCGAGGGCAATCAGCCCCAGCATTTT,CASSVSEGNQPQHF
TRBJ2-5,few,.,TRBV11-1,TGTGCCAGCAGCCCGTACCAAGAGACCCAGTACTTC,CASSPYQETQYF
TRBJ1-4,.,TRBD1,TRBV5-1,TGCGCCAGCAGCCGGGGACAGGGAAGAGGTGAAAAACTGTTTTTT,CASSRGQGRGEKLFF
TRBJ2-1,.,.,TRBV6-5,TGTGCCAGCAGTTACCCACAGGGTCGTGAGCAGTTCTTC,CASSYPQGREQFF
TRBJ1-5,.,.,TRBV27,TGTGCCAGCAGGGGGCCCAATCAGCCCCAGCATTTT,CASRGPNQPQHF
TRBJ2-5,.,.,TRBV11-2,TGTGCCAGCAGCTTACTTGGAATGGGGCAGGGACTAGAGACCCAGTACTTC,CASSLLGMGQGLETQYF
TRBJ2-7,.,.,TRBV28,TGTGCCAGCAAACCCCAGGGCTACGAGCAGTACTTC,CASKPQGYEQYF
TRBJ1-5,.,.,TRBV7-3,TGTGCCAGCAGCTTGTCAGGCTATAGCAATCAGCCCCAGCATTTT,CASSLSGYSNQPQHF
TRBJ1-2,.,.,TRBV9,TGTGCCAGCAGCGTAGCAACAGGTGGGCTCTATGGCTACACCTTC,CASSVATGGLYGYTF
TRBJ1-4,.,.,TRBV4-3,TGCGCCAGCAGCCAAGCCCCTCCGGGGTCGGCTACTAATGAAAAACTGTTTTTT,CASSQAPPGSATNEKLFF